This TCR beta chain derives from a study of identical twins. In TCRdb, the 5' RACE reads were re-called with MiXCR into one record per CDR3 protein. The table includes approximately 600,000 distinct CDR3 sequences, 9.6% detected once. With 10 bases clipped from V and 6 bases from J, the junction kept 11 bases outside the gene matches. From germline, CDR1 is SGHVS and CDR2 FNYEAQ. There are 14 residues in the CDR3. This clonotype was seen ten or more times. The same sample was also used in a study of yellow fever vaccine responses in identical twins.

Sequenced: PBMCs. This clonotype was obtained from a woman aged 18-29 years in good health. The chain links TRBV7-6 to TRBJ2-1; TRBD2 matches at 8 bases. In DNA, the CDR3 is TGTGCCACAAACGGGCTAGCGGGCACCAATGAGCAGTTCTTC. Protein product: CATNGLAGTNEQFF. The variable domain in full, with the rest retrieved from reference TRBV7-6 and TRBJ2-1, is GAGVSQSPRYKVTKRGQDVALRCDPISGHVSLYWYRQALGQGPEFLTYFNYEAQQDKSGLPNDRFSAERPEGSISTLTIQRTEQRDSAMYRCATNGLAGTNEQFFGPGTRLTVL.